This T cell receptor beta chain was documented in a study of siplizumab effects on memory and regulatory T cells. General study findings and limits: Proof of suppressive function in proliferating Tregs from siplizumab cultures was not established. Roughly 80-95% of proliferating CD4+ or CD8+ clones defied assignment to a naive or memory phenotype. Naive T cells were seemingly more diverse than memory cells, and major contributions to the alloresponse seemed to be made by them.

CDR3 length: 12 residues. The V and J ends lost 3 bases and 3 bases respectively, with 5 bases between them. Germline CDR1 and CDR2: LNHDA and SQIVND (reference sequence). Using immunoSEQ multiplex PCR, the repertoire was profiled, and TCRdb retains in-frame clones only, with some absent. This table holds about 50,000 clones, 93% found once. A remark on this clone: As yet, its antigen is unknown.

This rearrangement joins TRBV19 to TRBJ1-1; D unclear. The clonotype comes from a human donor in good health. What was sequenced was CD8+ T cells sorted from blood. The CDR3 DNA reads TGTGCCAGTAGTATCAAGGACACTGAAGCTTTCTTT. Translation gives CASSIKDTEAFF.